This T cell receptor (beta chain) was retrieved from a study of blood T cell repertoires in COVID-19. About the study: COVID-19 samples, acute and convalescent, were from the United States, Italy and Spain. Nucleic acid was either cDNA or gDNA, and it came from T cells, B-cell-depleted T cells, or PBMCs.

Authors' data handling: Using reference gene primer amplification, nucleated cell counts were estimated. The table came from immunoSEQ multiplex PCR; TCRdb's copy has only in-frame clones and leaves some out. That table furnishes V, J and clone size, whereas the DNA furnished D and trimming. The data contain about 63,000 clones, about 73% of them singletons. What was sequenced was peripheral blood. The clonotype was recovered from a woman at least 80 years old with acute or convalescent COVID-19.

The CDR3 loop is CASRTGVASYEQYF. Written as DNA, the CDR3 is TGTGCCAGCAGGACGGGTGTTGCCTCCTACGAGCAGTACTTC. This chain connects TRBV6-1 to TRBJ2-7, with D hard to call. The CDR3 runs 14 residues. The V and J ends lost 6 bases and 0 bases respectively, with 12 bases between them. Germline CDR1 and CDR2: MNHNS and SASEGT.